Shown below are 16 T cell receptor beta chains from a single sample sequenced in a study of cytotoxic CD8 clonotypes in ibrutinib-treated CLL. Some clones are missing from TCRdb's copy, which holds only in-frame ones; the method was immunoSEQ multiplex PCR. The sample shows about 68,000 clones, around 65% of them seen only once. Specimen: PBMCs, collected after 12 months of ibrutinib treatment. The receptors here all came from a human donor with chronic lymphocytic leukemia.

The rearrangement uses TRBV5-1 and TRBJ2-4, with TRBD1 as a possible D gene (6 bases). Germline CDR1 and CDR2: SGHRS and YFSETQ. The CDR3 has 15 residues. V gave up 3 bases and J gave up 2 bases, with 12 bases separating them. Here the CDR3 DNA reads TGCGCCAGCAGCTCGGGACAACTACCCAAAAACATTCAGTACTTC. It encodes CASSSGQLPKNIQYF.

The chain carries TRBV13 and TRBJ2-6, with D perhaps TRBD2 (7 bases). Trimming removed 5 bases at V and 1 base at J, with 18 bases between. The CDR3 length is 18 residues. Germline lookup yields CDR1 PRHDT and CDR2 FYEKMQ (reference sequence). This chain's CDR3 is CASSPTRGGASGANVLTF. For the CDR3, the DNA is TGTGCCAGCAGCCCCACAAGGGGGGGCGCTTCTGGGGCCAACGTCCTGACTTTC.

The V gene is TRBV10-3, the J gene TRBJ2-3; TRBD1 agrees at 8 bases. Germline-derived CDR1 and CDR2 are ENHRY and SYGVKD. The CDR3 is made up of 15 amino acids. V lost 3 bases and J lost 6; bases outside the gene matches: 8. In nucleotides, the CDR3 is TGTGCCATCAGTGATGGGACAGGATCGTCCGATACGCAGTATTTT. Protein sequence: CAISDGTGSSDTQYF.

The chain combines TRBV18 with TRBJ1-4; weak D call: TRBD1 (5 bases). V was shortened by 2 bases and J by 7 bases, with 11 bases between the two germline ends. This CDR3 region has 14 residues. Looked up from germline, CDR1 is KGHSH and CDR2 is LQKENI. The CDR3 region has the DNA TGTGCCAGCTCACCAATTGGCGGGGCTGAAAAACTGTTTTTT. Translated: CASSPIGGAEKLFF. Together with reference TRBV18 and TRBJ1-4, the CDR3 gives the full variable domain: NAGVMQNPRHLVRRRGQEARLRCSPMKGHSHVYWYRQLPEEGLKFMVYLQKENIIDESGMPKERFSAEFPKEGPSILRIQQVVRGDSAAYFCASSPIGGAEKLFFGSGTQLSVL.

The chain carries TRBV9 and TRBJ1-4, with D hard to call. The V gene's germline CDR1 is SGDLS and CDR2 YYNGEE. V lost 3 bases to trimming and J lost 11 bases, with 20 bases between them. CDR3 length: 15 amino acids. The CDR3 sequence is CASSERGRIAGKLFF. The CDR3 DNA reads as TGTGCCAGCAGCGAACGAGGACGGATTGCTGGGAAACTGTTTTTT.

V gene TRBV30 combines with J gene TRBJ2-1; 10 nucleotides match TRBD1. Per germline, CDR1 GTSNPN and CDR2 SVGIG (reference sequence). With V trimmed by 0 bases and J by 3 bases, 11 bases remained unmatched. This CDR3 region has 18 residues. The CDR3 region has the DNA TGTGCCTGGAGTGTTCGGGACAGGGGACTACTTATCTACAATGAGCAGTTCTTC. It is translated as CAWSVRDRGLLIYNEQFF.

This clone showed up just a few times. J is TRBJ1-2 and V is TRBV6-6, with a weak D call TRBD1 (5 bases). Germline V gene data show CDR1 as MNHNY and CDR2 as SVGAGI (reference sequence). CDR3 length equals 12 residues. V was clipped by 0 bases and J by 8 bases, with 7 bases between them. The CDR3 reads CASSYSDRGYTF. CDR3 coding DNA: TGTGCCAGCAGTTACTCCGACAGAGGCTACACCTTC.

CDR3 nucleotide sequence: TGTGCCAGCACCGCCGACAGGGGACGGGAAAAACTGTTTTTT. It translates to CASTADRGREKLFF. J is TRBJ1-4 and V is TRBV27; 8 nucleotides agree with TRBD1. Trimming cost V 7 bases and J 8 bases; bases outside gene matches: 9. Germline V gives CDR1 MNHEY, CDR2 SMNVEV (reference sequence). CDR3 length: 14 amino acids.

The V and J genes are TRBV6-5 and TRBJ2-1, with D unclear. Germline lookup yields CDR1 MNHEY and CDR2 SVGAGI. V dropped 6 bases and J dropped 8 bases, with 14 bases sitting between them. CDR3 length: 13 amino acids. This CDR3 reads CASSETWADEQFF. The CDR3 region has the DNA TGTGCCAGCAGCGAAACTTGGGCCGATGAGCAGTTCTTC.

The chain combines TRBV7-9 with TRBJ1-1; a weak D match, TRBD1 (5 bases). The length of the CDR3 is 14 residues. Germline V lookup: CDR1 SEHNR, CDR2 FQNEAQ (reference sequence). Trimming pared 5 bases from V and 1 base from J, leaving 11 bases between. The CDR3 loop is CASSRVTGNTEAFF. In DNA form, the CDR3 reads TGTGCCAGCAGCCGCGTTACAGGGAACACTGAAGCTTTCTTT.

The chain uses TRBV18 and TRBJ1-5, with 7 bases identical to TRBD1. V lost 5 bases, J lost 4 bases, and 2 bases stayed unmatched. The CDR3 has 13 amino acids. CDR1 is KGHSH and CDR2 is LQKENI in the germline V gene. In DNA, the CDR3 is TGTGCCAGCTCAGGACAGGAGAATCAGCCCCAGCATTTT. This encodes CASSGQENQPQHF. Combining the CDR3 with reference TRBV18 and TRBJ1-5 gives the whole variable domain NAGVMQNPRHLVRRRGQEARLRCSPMKGHSHVYWYRQLPEEGLKFMVYLQKENIIDESGMPKERFSAEFPKEGPSILRIQQVVRGDSAAYFCASSGQENQPQHFGDGTRLSIL.

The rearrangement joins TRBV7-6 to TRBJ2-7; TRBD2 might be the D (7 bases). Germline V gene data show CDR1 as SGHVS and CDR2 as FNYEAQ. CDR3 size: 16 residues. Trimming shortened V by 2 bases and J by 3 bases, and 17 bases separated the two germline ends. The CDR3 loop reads CASSLNPGGVIYEQYF. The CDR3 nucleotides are TGTGCCAGCAGCTTAAATCCGGGGGGCGTTATCTACGAGCAGTACTTC.

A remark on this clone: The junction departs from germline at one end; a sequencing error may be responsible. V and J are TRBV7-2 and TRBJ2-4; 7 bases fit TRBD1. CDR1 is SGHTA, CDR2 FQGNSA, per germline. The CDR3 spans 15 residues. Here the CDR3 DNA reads TGTGCCAGCAGCTTCCCCTCCCCCGAGGGAAGGGGGCCTAACTTC. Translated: CASSFPSPEGRGPNF.

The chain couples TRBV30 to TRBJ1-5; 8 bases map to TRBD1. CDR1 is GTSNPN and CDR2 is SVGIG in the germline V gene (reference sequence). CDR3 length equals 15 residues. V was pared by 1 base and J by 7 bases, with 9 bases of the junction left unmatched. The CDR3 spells CAWSGEQGAGQPQHF. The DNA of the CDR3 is TGTGCCTGGAGTGGGGAGCAGGGGGCTGGACAGCCCCAGCATTTT.

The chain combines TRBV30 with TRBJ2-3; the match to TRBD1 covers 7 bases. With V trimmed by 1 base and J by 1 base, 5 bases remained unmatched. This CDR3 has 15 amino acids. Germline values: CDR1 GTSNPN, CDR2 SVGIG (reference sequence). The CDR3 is CAWSGVGGGTDTQYF. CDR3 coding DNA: TGTGCCTGGAGTGGGGTAGGGGGCGGCACAGATACGCAGTATTTT. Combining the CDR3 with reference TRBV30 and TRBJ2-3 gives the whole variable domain SQTIHQWPATLVQPVGSPLSLECTVEGTSNPNLYWYRQAAGRGLQLLFYSVGIGQISSEVPQNLSASRPQDRQFILSSKKLLLSDSGFYLCAWSGVGGGTDTQYFGPGTRLTVL.

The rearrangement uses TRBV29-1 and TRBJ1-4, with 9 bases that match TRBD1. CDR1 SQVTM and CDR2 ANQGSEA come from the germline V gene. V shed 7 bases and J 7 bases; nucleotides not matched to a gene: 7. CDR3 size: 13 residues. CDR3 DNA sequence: TGCAGCGCACAGGGGGCCGTGGGTGAAAAACTGTTTTTT. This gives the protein CSAQGAVGEKLFF.